This T cell receptor beta chain was captured by sequencing in a study of blood T cell repertoires in COVID-19. Turning to the study itself: Acute-phase and convalescent COVID-19 samples originated in the United States, Italy and Spain.

One Seattle source followed patients from active infection through their disease course. The method was immunoSEQ multiplex PCR; TCRdb's version includes in-frame clones alone and lacks a portion of them. Of about 300,000 clones in the sample, 65% to 85% were seen once. The sequencing input was peripheral blood. This TCR was recovered from a human donor with COVID-19, enrolled during active disease. The donor label of this sample is uncertain.

CDR3 sequence: CASSYSRLENFYNEQFF. The DNA of the CDR3 is TGTGCCAGCAGTTACTCTAGACTAGAAAACTTCTACAATGAGCAGTTCTTC. J is TRBJ2-1 and V is TRBV6-2 or TRBV6-3; tentatively, D is TRBD2 (6 bases). The V gene's germline CDR1 is MNHEY and CDR2 SVGEGT. The V and J ends lost 0 bases and 3 bases respectively, with 15 bases between them. The CDR3 is made up of 17 amino acids.